This TCR beta chain was documented in a study of cytomegalovirus exposure and HLA in healthy donors. PCR involved 60 Vbeta and 13 Jbeta primers. The protocol was immunoSEQ multiplex PCR, while the TCRdb copy is restricted to in-frame clones and leaves out a portion. The table lists nearly 200,000 clones, around 79% of them singletons. Study-wide results and caveats: Later examination showed HLA-associated TCR beta chains had greater clonal expansion than equally common others. Productive status was seen about 87% or about 30% of the time for most TCR beta V segments in an earlier analysis. Near-uniform donor sequencing depth was presumed by presence/absence analyses.

This clone has only a few counts. Its antigen is not known. V lost 3 bases and J 8 bases, leaving 22 bases between the germline ends. CDR3 length equals 16 residues. Germline assignment: CDR1 SGHAT and CDR2 FQNNGV. The source material was PBMCs. The clonotype comes from a male donor in good health and CMV-seropositive. V usage is TRBV11-2 and J usage is TRBJ1-2; D is ambiguous. As DNA, the CDR3 is TGTGCCAGCAGCTTGTTGTCCTCTGACGGAGCCCTAGGCTACACCTTC. Its protein is CASSLLSSDGALGYTF.